The clone carrying this TCR beta chain was seen once. Antigen unknown. CCR7-negative CD45RA+ TemRA cells were combined with CD45RO+ cells to form CD8 memory. The sample is drawn from a study of shared clonotypes between healthy human individuals. About the study: The composition of the donors was a couple of women and a few men aged 18 to 49. Study-wide results and caveats: Genetic and exposure-history diversity was limited by the few donors. Richness estimates generally favored naive over memory subsets.

Germline V gene data show CDR1 as SQVTM and CDR2 as ANQGSEA. V gave up 6 bases and J gave up 4 bases; unmatched junction bases: 17. The CDR3 length is 17 residues. Profiling relied on immunoSEQ multiplex PCR, and the TCRdb table lists in-frame clones only, not all of them. The repertoire includes 110,000 or so clones, 68% of them detected once, and roughly a quarter sits in the top ten. The sequence came from a woman in her twenties or thirties in good health. The chain uses TRBV29-1 and TRBJ2-1; 8 bases line up with TRBD1. Input material: memory CD8+ T cells sorted from blood. The subset is: CD45RO+ cells pooled with CCR7-negative TemRA cells. CDR3 bases: TGCAGCGTGGGGGGAGGACAGGGTACACTAGGGTACAATGAGCAGTTCTTC. Protein product: CSVGGGQGTLGYNEQFF.